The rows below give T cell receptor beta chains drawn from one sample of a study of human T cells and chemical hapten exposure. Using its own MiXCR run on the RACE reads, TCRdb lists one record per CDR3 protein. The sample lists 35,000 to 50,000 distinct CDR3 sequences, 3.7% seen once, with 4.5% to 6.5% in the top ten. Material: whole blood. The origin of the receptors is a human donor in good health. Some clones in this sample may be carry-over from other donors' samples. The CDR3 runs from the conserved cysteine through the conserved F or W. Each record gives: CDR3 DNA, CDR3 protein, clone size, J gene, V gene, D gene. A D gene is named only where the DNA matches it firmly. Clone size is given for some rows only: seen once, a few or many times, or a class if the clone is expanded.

CDR3nt: TGTGCCAGTAGTAGGGACAGGGGGCGAAACAATGAGCAGTTCTTC
CDR3aa: CASSRDRGRNNEQFF
abundance: NA
j_gene: TRBJ2-1
v_gene: TRBV19
d_gene: TRBD1

CDR3nt: TGTGCCAGCAGCAGGGAAAACATTCAGTACTTC
CDR3aa: CASSRENIQYF
abundance: many
j_gene: TRBJ2-4
v_gene: TRBV21-1
d_gene: NA

CDR3nt: TGTGCCAGCAGTGGGGCGGACAGGGTGGTTGAAAAACTGTTTTTT
CDR3aa: CASSGADRVVEKLFF
abundance: many
j_gene: TRBJ1-4
v_gene: TRBV6-1
d_gene: TRBD1

CDR3nt: TGTGCCAGCAGCCCAAGGCTAAGTCTGGGAGCTCAGCCCCAGCATTTT
CDR3aa: CASSPRLSLGAQPQHF
abundance: many
j_gene: TRBJ1-5
v_gene: TRBV28
d_gene: NA

CDR3nt: TGTGCCACCAGTGACCCGCGGCGCTCCGATACGCAGTATTTT
CDR3aa: CATSDPRRSDTQYF
abundance: many
j_gene: TRBJ2-3
v_gene: TRBV24-1
d_gene: NA

CDR3nt: TGTGCCAGCAATTTGGATACGCAGTATTTT
CDR3aa: CASNLDTQYF
abundance: many
j_gene: TRBJ2-3
v_gene: TRBV6-1
d_gene: NA

CDR3nt: TGCGCCAGCAGCATCCAACAGGGGCCTGCTAATGAAAAACTGTTTTTT
CDR3aa: CASSIQQGPANEKLFF
abundance: many
j_gene: TRBJ1-4
v_gene: TRBV4-1
d_gene: TRBD1

CDR3nt: TGTGCCAGCAGCTTAGTTCGGTTTGGCGTATCTGGAAACACCATATATTTT
CDR3aa: CASSLVRFGVSGNTIYF
abundance: medium-sized
j_gene: TRBJ1-3
v_gene: TRBV7-8
d_gene: NA

CDR3nt: TGTGCCAGCAGGAACCAGGGGACGTACGAGCAGTACTTC
CDR3aa: CASRNQGTYEQYF
abundance: NA
j_gene: TRBJ2-7
v_gene: TRBV2
d_gene: NA

CDR3nt: TGCAGCGTTGACGGGGTCTACAATGAGCAGTTCTTC
CDR3aa: CSVDGVYNEQFF
abundance: NA
j_gene: TRBJ2-1
v_gene: TRBV29-1
d_gene: NA

CDR3nt: TGTGCCAGCAGCTTAGTCCAGGAAAAACTGTTTTTT
CDR3aa: CASSLVQEKLFF
abundance: many
j_gene: TRBJ1-4
v_gene: TRBV7-2
d_gene: NA